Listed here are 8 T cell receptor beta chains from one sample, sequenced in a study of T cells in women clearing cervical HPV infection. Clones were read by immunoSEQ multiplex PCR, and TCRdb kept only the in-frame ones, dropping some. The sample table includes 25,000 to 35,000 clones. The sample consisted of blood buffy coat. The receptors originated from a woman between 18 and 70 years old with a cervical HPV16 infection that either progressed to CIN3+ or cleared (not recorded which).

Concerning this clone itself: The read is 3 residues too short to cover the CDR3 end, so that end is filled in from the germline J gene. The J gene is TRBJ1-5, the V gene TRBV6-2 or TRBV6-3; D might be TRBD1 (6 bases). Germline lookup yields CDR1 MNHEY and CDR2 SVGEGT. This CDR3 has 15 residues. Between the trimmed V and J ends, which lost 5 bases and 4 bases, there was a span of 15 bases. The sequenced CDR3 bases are TGTGCCAGCAGTATTGAGGGGGAGAGGAATCAGCCC. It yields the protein CASSIEGERNQP. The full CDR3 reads CASSIEGERNQPQHF.

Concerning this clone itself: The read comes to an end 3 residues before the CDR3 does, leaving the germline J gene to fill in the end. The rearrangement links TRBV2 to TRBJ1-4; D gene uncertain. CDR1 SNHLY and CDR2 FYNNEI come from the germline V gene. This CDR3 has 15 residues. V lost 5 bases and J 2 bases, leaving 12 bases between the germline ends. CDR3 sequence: CASSIDHYTNEKLFF. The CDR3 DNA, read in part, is TGTGCCAGCAGTATCGACCACTACACTAATGAAAAA.

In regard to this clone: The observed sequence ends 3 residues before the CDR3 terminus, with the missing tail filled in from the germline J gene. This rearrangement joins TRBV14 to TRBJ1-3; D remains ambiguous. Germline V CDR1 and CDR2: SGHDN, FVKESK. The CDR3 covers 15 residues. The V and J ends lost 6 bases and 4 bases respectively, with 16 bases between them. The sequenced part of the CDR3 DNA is TGTGCCAGCAGTCCCAGGATGCTGACGGGAAACACC. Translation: CASSPRMLTGNT. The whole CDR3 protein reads CASSPRMLTGNTIYF.

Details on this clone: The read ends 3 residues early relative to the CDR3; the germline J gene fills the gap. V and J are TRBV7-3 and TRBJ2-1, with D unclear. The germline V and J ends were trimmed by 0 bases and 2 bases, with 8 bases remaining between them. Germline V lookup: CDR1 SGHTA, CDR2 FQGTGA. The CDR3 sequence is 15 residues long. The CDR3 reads CASSLTSLAYNEQFF. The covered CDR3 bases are TGTGCCAGCAGCTTAACCTCCCTAGCCTACAATGAG.

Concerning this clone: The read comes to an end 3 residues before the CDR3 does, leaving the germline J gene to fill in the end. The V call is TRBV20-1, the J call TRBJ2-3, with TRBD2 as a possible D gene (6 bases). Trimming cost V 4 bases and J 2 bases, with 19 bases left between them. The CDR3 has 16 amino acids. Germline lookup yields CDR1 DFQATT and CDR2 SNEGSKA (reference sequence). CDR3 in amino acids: CSATFGASVNTDTQYF. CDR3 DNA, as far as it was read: TGCAGTGCTACCTTCGGGGCTAGCGTCAACACAGATACG.

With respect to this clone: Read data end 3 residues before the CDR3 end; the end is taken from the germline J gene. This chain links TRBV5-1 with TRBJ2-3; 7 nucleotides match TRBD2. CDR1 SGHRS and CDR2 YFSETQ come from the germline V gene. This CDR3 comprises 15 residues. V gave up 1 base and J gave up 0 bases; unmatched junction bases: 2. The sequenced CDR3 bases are TGCGCCAGCAGCTTGACTAGCGCTAGCACAGATACG. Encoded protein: CASSLTSASTDT. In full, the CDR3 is CASSLTSASTDTQYF.

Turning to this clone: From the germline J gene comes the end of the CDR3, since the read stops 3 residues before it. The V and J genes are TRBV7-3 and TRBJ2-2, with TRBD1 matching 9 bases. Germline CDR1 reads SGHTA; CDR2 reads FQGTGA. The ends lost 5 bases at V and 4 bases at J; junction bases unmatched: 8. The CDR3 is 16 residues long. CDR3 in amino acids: CASSPTQGAFTGELFF. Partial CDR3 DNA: TGTGCCAGCAGCCCAACACAGGGGGCATTCACCGGGGAG. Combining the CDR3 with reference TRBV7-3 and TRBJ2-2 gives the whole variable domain GAGVSQTPSNKVTEKGKYVELRCDPISGHTALYWYRQSLGQGPEFLIYFQGTGAADDSGLPNDRFFAVRPEGSVSTLKIQRTERGDSAVYLCASSPTQGAFTGELFFGEGSRLTVL.

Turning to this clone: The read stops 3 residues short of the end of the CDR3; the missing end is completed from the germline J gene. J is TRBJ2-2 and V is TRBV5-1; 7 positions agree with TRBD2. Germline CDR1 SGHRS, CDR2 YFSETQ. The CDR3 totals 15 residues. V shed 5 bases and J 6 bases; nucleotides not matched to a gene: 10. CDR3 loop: CASSPSREGAGELFF. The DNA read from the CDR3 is TGCGCCAGCAGTCCCAGCAGGGAGGGTGCCGGGGAG. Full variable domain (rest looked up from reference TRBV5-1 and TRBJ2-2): KAGVTQTPRYLIKTRGQQVTLSCSPISGHRSVSWYQQTPGQGLQFLFEYFSETQRNKGNFPGRFSGRQFSNSRSEMNVSTLELGDSALYLCASSPSREGAGELFFGEGSRLTVL.